This is a list of T cell receptor beta chains from one sample in a study of response to subunit inactivated influenza vaccine. TCRdb called the RT-PCR reads again in MiXCR, with one record for every CDR3 protein. This table holds a few hundred thousand distinct CDR3 sequences, roughly a fifth found once. The material was PBMCs from blood, obtained approximately 20 months after vaccination. All receptors come from a man aged 50 to 69 who received an inactivated influenza vaccine. CDR3s include the opening cysteine and the closing phenylalanine or tryptophan. A D gene is named only where the DNA matches it firmly.

j_call,d_call,v_call,cdr3_aa
TRBJ1-1,TRBD1,TRBV9,CASSKRGQGDTEAFF
TRBJ2-1,-,TRBV28,CASSSFLASSYNEQFF
TRBJ2-2,TRBD2,TRBV11-2,CASSLSSGRPGELFF
TRBJ1-1,-,TRBV5-1,CASSLVRGNPEAFF
TRBJ1-6,-,TRBV1,CTSSQQKGGPHSPLHF
TRBJ1-2,TRBD1,TRBV6-5,CASSYSDRAGLSTF
TRBJ2-6,-,TRBV20-1,CSAPRGLSGANVLTF
TRBJ2-1,TRBD1,TRBV5-1,CASSLGGTVNNEQFF
TRBJ1-6,TRBD1,TRBV12-3/TRBV12-4,CASSPQGQRSPLHF
TRBJ2-2,-,TRBV11-3,CASSPTDQPNTGELFF
TRBJ1-3,-,TRBV5-5,CASSFTGITSSGNTIYF
TRBJ1-1,-,TRBV7-8,CASSSPATGNTEAFF
TRBJ2-3,-,TRBV4-2,CASSQGGSGRDTQYF
TRBJ2-5,TRBD1,TRBV20-1,CSASNRGRRVPAETQYF
TRBJ1-1,-,TRBV6-2/TRBV6-3,CASSYFRLNTEAFF
TRBJ2-1,-,TRBV20-1,CSASPRAGYSYNEQFF
TRBJ1-4,TRBD1,TRBV7-8,CASSYPGQGWEKLFF
TRBJ2-5,-,TRBV18,CASSPSQETQYF
TRBJ2-3,TRBD2,TRBV11-2,CASNHIAGDVTDTQYF
TRBJ1-2,-,TRBV5-4,CASSLVSGSYGYTF
TRBJ2-3,-,TRBV20-1,CSAPLDELGRDTQYF
TRBJ1-5,TRBD1,TRBV6-5,CASSYPRGTGDQPQHF